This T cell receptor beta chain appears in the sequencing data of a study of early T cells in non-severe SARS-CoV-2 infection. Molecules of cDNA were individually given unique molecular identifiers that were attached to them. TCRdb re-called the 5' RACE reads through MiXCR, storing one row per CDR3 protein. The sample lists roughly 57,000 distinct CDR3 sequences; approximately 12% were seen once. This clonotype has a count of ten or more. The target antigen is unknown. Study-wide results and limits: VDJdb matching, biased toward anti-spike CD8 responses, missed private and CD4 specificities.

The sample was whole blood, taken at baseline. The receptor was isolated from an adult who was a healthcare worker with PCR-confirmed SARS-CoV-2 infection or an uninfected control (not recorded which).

CDR3 region: CASSPPGGRDTQYF. CDR3 DNA: TGTGCCAGCTCACCACCAGGGGGGCGTGATACGCAGTATTTT. The chain has TRBV18 and TRBJ2-3; D possibly uses TRBD1 or TRBD2 (6 bases each). V lost 0 bases, J lost 6 bases, and 10 bases lay in between. The CDR3 loop spans 14 amino acids. Germline V gene lookup returns CDR1 KGHSH and CDR2 LQKENI.